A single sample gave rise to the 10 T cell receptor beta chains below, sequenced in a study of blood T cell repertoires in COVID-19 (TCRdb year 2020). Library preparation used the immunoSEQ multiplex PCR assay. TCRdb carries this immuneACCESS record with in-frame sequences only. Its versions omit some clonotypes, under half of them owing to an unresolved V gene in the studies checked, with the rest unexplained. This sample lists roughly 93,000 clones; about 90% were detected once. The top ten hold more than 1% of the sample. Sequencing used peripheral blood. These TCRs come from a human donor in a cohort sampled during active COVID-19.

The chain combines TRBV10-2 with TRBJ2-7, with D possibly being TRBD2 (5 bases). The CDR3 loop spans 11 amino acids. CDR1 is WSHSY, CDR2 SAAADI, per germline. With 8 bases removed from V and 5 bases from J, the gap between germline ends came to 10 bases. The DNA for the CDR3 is TGCGCCAGCGCTCTCGGGGACGAGCAGTACTTC. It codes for CASALGDEQYF.

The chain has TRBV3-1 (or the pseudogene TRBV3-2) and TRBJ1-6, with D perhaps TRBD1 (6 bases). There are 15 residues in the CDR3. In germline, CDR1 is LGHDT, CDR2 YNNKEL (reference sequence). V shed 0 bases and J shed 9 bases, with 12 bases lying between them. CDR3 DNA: TGTGCCAGCAGCCAAGAGCGGGGGCAAGGTTCACCCCTCCACTTT. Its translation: CASSQERGQGSPLHF.

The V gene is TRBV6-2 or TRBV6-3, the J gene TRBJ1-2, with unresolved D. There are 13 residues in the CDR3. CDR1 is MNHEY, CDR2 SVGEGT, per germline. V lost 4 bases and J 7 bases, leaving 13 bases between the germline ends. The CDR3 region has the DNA TGTGCCAGCAGTTTTTTCTTAATTAGTGGCTACACCTTC. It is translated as CASSFFLISGYTF.

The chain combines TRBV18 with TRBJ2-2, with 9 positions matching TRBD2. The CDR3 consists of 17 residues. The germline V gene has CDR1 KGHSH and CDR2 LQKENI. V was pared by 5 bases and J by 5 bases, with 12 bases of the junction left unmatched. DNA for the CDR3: TGTGCCAGCTCAGCCAGCAGGAGCGGGAGGACAACCGGGGAGCTGTTTTTT. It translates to CASSASRSGRTTGELFF.

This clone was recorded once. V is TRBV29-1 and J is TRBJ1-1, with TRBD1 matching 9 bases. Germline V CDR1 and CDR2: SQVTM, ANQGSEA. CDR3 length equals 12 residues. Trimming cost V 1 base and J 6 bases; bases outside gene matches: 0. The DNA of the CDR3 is TGCAGCGTTGAAGGGGACAGGGCTGAAGCTTTCTTT. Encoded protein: CSVEGDRAEAFF.

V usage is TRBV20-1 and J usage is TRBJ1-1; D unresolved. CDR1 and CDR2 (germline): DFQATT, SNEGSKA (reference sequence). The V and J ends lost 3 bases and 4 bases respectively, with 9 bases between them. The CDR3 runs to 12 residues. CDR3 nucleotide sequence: TGCAGTGCTAGTATCGGTGGCACTGAAGCTTTCTTT. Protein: CSASIGGTEAFF.

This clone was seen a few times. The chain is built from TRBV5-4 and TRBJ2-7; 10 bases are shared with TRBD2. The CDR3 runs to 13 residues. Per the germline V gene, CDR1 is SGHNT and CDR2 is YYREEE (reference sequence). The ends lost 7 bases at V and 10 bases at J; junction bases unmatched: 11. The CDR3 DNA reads TGTGCCAGCTCCCCTGCCGCTAGCGGGAGACAGTACTTC. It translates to CASSPAASGRQYF.

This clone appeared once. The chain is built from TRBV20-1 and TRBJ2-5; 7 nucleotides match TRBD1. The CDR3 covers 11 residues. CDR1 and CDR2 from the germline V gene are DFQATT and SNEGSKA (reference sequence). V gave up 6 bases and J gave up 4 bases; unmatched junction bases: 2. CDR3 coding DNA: TGCAGTGCCCGGGACAGAGAGACCCAGTACTTC. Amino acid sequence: CSARDRETQYF.

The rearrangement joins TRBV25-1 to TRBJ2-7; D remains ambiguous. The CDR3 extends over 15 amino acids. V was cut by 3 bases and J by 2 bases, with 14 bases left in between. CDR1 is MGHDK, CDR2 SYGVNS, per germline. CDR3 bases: TGTGCCAGCAGTGATCTGGGCCTCGACGCCTACGAGCAGTACTTC. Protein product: CASSDLGLDAYEQYF.

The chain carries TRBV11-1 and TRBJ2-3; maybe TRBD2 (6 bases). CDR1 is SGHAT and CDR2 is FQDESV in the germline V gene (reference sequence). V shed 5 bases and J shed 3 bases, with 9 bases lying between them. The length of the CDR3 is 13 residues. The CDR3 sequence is CASSLGTTDTQYF. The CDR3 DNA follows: TGTGCCAGCAGCCTAGGGACTACAGATACGCAGTATTTT.